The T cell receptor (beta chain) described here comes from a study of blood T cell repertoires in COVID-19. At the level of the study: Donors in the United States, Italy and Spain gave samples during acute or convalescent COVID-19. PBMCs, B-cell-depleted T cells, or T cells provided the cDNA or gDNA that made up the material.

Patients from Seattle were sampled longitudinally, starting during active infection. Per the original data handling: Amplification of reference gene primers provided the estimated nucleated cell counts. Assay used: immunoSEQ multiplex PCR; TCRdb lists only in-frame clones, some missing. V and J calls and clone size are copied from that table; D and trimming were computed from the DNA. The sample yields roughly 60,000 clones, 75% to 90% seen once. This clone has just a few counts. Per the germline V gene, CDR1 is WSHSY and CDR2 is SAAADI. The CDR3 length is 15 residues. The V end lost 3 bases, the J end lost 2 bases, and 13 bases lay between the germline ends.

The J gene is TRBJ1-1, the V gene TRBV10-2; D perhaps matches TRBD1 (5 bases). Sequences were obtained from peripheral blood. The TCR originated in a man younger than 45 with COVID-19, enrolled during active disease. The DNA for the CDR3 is TGCGCCAGCAGTGAACGGGGGATAGATAACACTGAAGCTTTCTTT. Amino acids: CASSERGIDNTEAFF.